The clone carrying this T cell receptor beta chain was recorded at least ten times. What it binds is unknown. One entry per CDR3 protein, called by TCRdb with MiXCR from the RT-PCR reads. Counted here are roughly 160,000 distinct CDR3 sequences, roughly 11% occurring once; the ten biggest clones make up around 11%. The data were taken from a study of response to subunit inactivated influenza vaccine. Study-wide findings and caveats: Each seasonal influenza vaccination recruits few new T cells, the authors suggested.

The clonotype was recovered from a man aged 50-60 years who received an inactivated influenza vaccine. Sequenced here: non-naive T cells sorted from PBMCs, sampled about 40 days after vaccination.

The CDR3 loop is CASSFGGSGANVLTF. The DNA for the CDR3 is TGTGCCAGCAGTTTTGGGGGTTCTGGGGCCAACGTCCTGACTTTC. The chain combines TRBV28 with TRBJ2-6; the D gene could be TRBD1 or TRBD2 (5 bases each). V lost 3 bases to trimming and J lost 1 base, with 7 bases between them. CDR1 and CDR2 (germline): MDHEN, SYDVKM. The CDR3 length is 15 residues.